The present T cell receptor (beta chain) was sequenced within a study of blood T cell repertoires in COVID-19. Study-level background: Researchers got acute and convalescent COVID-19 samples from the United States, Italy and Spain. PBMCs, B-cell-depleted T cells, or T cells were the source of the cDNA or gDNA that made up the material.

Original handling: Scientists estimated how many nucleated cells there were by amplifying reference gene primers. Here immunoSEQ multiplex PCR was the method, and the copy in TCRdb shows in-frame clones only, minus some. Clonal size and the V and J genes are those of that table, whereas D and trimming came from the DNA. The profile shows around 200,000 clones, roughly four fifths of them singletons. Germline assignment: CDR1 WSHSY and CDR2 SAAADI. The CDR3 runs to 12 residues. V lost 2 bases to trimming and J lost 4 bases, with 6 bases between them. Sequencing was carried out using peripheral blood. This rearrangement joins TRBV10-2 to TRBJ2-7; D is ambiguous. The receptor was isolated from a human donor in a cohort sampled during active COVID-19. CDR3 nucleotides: TGCGCCAGCAGTGAGGTTCAATACGAGCAGTACTTC. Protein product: CASSEVQYEQYF.